The rows below give T cell receptor beta chains drawn from one sample of a study of cytomegalovirus exposure and HLA in healthy donors. TCRdb's table, derived via immunoSEQ multiplex PCR, lists solely in-frame clones and lacks some. There are some 120,000 clones in the sample; roughly a tenth occur only once, and 4.6% lies in the top ten. Sequencing used PBMCs. The receptors were sampled from a woman in her late teens or twenties in good health and CMV-seropositive. Both conserved end residues are part of each CDR3. Fields, in order: J gene, D gene, clone size, V gene, CDR3 protein, CDR3 DNA. A D gene is named only where the DNA matches it firmly. The size entry is marked missing in some rows and otherwise reads once, few, many or a size class.

J gene: TRBJ1-5; D gene: .; clone size: .; V gene: TRBV4-1; CDR3 protein: CASSQGAAHRVSQPQHF; CDR3 DNA: TGCGCCAGCAGCCAAGGGGCCGCACACAGGGTGAGTCAGCCCCAGCATTTT
J gene: TRBJ1-4; D gene: TRBD1; clone size: .; V gene: TRBV7-6; CDR3 protein: CASSSTGGNEKLFF; CDR3 DNA: TGTGCCAGCAGCTCGACAGGGGGCAATGAAAAACTGTTTTTT
J gene: TRBJ1-2; D gene: .; clone size: .; V gene: TRBV28; CDR3 protein: CASSSGNGYTF; CDR3 DNA: TGTGCCAGCAGTTCGGGGAATGGCTACACCTTC
J gene: TRBJ2-2; D gene: TRBD1; clone size: few; V gene: TRBV15; CDR3 protein: CATRGNRGREMRELFF; CDR3 DNA: TGTGCCACCAGAGGGAACAGGGGGCGCGAAATGAGGGAGCTGTTTTTT
J gene: TRBJ1-1; D gene: .; clone size: few; V gene: TRBV28; CDR3 protein: CASSLTAGSEAFF; CDR3 DNA: TGTGCCAGCAGTTTAACAGCCGGCTCTGAAGCTTTCTTT
J gene: TRBJ2-5; D gene: .; clone size: .; V gene: TRBV11-3; CDR3 protein: CASNHGSTQYF; CDR3 DNA: TGTGCCAGCAACCACGGGTCGACCCAGTACTTC
J gene: TRBJ2-7; D gene: .; clone size: few; V gene: TRBV10-2; CDR3 protein: CASKAGFGVLSYEQYF; CDR3 DNA: TGCGCCAGCAAGGCGGGTTTTGGCGTTCTCTCCTACGAGCAGTACTTC
J gene: TRBJ1-1; D gene: .; clone size: .; V gene: TRBV12-5; CDR3 protein: CASAPSDTEAFF; CDR3 DNA: TGTGCTAGTGCCCCTAGCGACACTGAAGCTTTCTTT
J gene: TRBJ2-1; D gene: .; clone size: few; V gene: TRBV28; CDR3 protein: CASSLFPNEQFF; CDR3 DNA: TGTGCCAGCAGTTTATTCCCAAATGAGCAGTTCTTC
J gene: TRBJ1-5; D gene: TRBD1; clone size: .; V gene: TRBV28; CDR3 protein: CASSLVQGADQPQHF; CDR3 DNA: TGTGCCAGCAGTTTAGTCCAGGGGGCGGATCAGCCCCAGCATTTT
J gene: TRBJ2-1; D gene: .; clone size: few; V gene: TRBV5-1; CDR3 protein: CASSRSENEQFF; CDR3 DNA: TGCGCCAGCAGCCGGAGCGAGAATGAGCAGTTCTTC
J gene: TRBJ1-1; D gene: .; clone size: .; V gene: TRBV5-1; CDR3 protein: CASSPQGGTEAFF; CDR3 DNA: TGCGCCAGCAGCCCGCAGGGCGGCACTGAAGCCTTCTTT
J gene: TRBJ1-2; D gene: .; clone size: .; V gene: TRBV5-4; CDR3 protein: CASSSPGEGANYGYTF; CDR3 DNA: TGTGCCAGCAGCTCCCCAGGGGAGGGAGCTAACTATGGCTACACCTTC
J gene: TRBJ2-7; D gene: .; clone size: few; V gene: TRBV7-6; CDR3 protein: CASSLMDGDEQYF; CDR3 DNA: TGTGCCAGCAGCTTAATGGACGGGGACGAGCAGTACTTC
J gene: TRBJ2-5; D gene: .; clone size: few; V gene: TRBV14; CDR3 protein: CASSQGGRGTQYF; CDR3 DNA: TGTGCCAGCAGCCAAGGAGGTAGAGGCACCCAGTACTTC
J gene: TRBJ2-7; D gene: TRBD2; clone size: .; V gene: TRBV4-1; CDR3 protein: CASSQGGGYEQYF; CDR3 DNA: TGCGCCAGCAGCCAAGGCGGGGGCTACGAGCAGTACTTC
J gene: TRBJ2-1; D gene: TRBD1; clone size: few; V gene: TRBV5-6; CDR3 protein: CASSFKGQGTNEQFF; CDR3 DNA: TGTGCCAGCAGCTTCAAGGGACAGGGGACAAATGAGCAGTTCTTC